This note documents a single TCR beta chain sequence. Its antigen is currently unknown. With 60 Vbeta and 13 Jbeta primers, the PCR was carried out. The protocol was immunoSEQ multiplex PCR, while the TCRdb copy is restricted to in-frame clones and leaves out a portion. This sample yields about 130,000 clones, of which approximately 72% are seen a single time; around 2.6% belongs to the top ten. CDR1 is SGHTA and CDR2 is FQGNSA in the germline V gene. The CDR3 extends over 17 amino acids. Germline trimming cut 2 bases from V and 4 bases from J; bases unmatched to any gene: 13. This record belongs to a study of cytomegalovirus exposure and HLA in healthy donors. General study results and limits: The productive fraction for most TCR beta V segments was about 90% or about 30% in an earlier analysis.

Donors likely had unrecorded immune exposures despite being nominally healthy when sampled. This chain uses TRBV7-2 with TRBJ1-2; 7 bases match TRBD1. The specimen was PBMCs. This sequence originates from a human donor in good health. The CDR3 loop is CASSLTGQGGLSYGYTF. The CDR3 DNA reads TGTGCCAGCAGCTTAACGGGTCAGGGGGGCCTATCCTATGGCTACACCTTC.